This TCR beta chain is drawn from a study of T cell responses to AZD1222 COVID-19 vaccine. Pooled samples include second doses given at about 4 or 12 weeks. General study findings and limits: The reported proportion of spike-specific TCRs targeting unmutated variant regions was nearly half. Rises in breadth and depth of Spike-specific TCRs came after two AZD1222 doses.

Note on this clone: Its matching antigen is unknown.

Libraries were prepared by immunoSEQ multiplex PCR; TCRdb keeps only in-frame clonotypes and omits some of them. Among 100,000 or so clones, about 89% were seen once, and the ten largest hold around 10%. The sequence was collected from an adult who received the AZD1222 COVID-19 vaccine. Sequenced material: peripheral blood, taken 28 days after the second AZD1222 dose.

The CDR3 is CASHTSATSTDTQYF. The CDR3 DNA reads TGTGCCAGCCACACTAGCGCGACTAGCACAGATACGCAGTATTTT. The chain links TRBV6-5 to TRBJ2-3; 7 nucleotides line up with TRBD2. CDR1 MNHEY and CDR2 SVGAGI come from the germline V gene. The CDR3 contains 15 residues. Trimming cost V 8 bases and J 0 bases; bases outside gene matches: 8.